The 17 T cell receptor beta chains below were found in one sample sequenced in a study of blood T cell repertoires in COVID-19. Here immunoSEQ multiplex PCR was the method, and the copy in TCRdb shows in-frame clones only, minus some. The data hold some 81,000 clones, with roughly 87% observed a single time. The sample comprised peripheral blood. All receptors derive from a woman aged 50 to 65 in a cohort sampled during active COVID-19.

The chain couples TRBV2 to TRBJ1-1; D unclear. V lost 5 bases and J lost 1, with 8 bases in between. Germline V CDR1 and CDR2: SNHLY, FYNNEI. The length of the CDR3 is 13 residues. The DNA of the CDR3 is TGTGCCAGCAGTCCCGGAGGGAACACTGAAGCTTTCTTT. Protein: CASSPGGNTEAFF.

The rearrangement uses TRBV21-1 and TRBJ2-4; the table gives TRBD2 as D, unverified against the DNA. TRBV21-1 is a listed pseudogene. CDR3 length: 22 amino acids. The CDR3 coding sequence is TGTGCCAGCAGCAACCCTCATTATCAAGCGGGACTCGGTGTAGGAGCCAAAAACATTCAGTACTTC. Its translation: CASSNPHYQAGLGVGAKNIQYF.

V usage is TRBV7-3 and J usage is TRBJ2-3; 7 bases match TRBD1. The germline gives CDR1 SGHTA, CDR2 FQGTGA. The V segment lost 3 bases and the J segment 2 bases; nucleotides outside the gene matches: 2. The CDR3 has 14 amino acids. The CDR3 DNA reads TGTGCCAGCAGCTTTCAGGGGGACACAGATACGCAGTATTTT. Translation: CASSFQGDTDTQYF.

The chain joins TRBV6-5 to TRBJ2-3, with TRBD2 matching over 9 bases. This CDR3 has 16 amino acids. V lost 4 bases and J lost 2; bases outside the gene matches: 7. Per the germline V gene, CDR1 is MNHEY and CDR2 is SVGAGI. CDR3 DNA: TGTGCCAGCAGTTCTCTGCGGGAGGGGGTCACAGATACGCAGTATTTT. Protein sequence: CASSSLREGVTDTQYF.

The rearrangement links TRBV2 to TRBJ2-5, with TRBD2 matching over 8 bases. The CDR3 has 13 residues. The junction had 8 bases not matched to a gene; V was cut back by 10 bases and J by 4 bases. CDR1 and CDR2 (germline): SNHLY, FYNNEI. The CDR3 nucleotides read TGTGCCACCTCGAGCGGGAGTGGAGAGACCCAGTACTTC. It yields the protein CATSSGSGETQYF.

This clone was seen just once. V is TRBV4-2 and J is TRBJ1-3, with TRBD1 identical over 10 bases. CDR1 is LGHNA and CDR2 is YNFKEQ in the germline V gene. This CDR3 comprises 20 residues. The ends lost 3 bases at V and 0 bases at J; junction bases unmatched: 14. The CDR3 loop reads CASSHGPGQGRLDSGNTIYF. In DNA form, the CDR3 reads TGTGCCAGCAGCCACGGCCCGGGACAGGGGCGCCTAGACTCTGGAAACACCATATATTTT.

The count of this clone is one. V and J are TRBV2 and TRBJ2-7, with D perhaps matching TRBD2 (6 bases). Germline V gene data show CDR1 as SNHLY and CDR2 as FYNNEI. Trimming pared 8 bases from V and 2 bases from J, leaving 19 bases between. The CDR3 consists of 15 residues. The CDR3 loop reads CASHQRDSLAYEQYF. The CDR3 coding sequence is TGTGCCAGCCATCAAAGGGACTCGCTCGCCTACGAGCAGTACTTC.

This chain uses TRBV6-4 with TRBJ2-3; 13 bases fit TRBD2. Trimming cost V 6 bases and J 6 bases; bases outside gene matches: 3. CDR1 is MRHNA, CDR2 SNTAGT, per germline. This CDR3 contains 14 residues. The CDR3 DNA follows: TGTGCCAGCAGAACTAGCGGGAGGGGTGATACGCAGTATTTT. It yields the protein CASRTSGRGDTQYF.

This chain connects TRBV30 to TRBJ2-1; TRBD2 might be the D (6 bases). Germline CDR1 is GTSNPN and CDR2 is SVGIG (reference sequence). CDR3 size: 13 residues. The CDR3, as DNA: TGTGCTTATGGAACTAGCCAATACAATGAGCAGTTCTTC. The encoded protein is CAYGTSQYNEQFF.

This chain uses TRBV11-2 with TRBJ2-5; D call uncertain. Germline CDR1 and CDR2: SGHAT and FQNNGV. The CDR3 consists of 15 residues. V was pared by 1 base and J by 6 bases, with 15 bases between. The CDR3 spells CASSLGNRDKQTQYF. The CDR3, as DNA: TGTGCCAGCAGCTTAGGGAACCGAGACAAACAGACCCAGTACTTC. Filled out from reference TRBV11-2 and TRBJ2-5, the complete variable domain reads EAGVAQSPRYKIIEKRQSVAFWCNPISGHATLYWYQQILGQGPKLLIQFQNNGVVDDSQLPKDRFSAERLKGVDSTLKIQPAKLEDSAVYLCASSLGNRDKQTQYFGPGTRLLVL.

This chain joins TRBV27 and TRBJ1-2; TRBD1 matches 9 bases. The V and J ends lost 3 bases and 2 bases, in that order; junction bases with no gene match: 13. The germline V gene encodes CDR1 MNHEY and CDR2 SMNVEV (reference sequence). The CDR3 runs 18 residues. CDR3 nucleotides: TGTGCCAGCAGTTTTCGCCTTCCTACAGGGGGCTCCAACTATGGCTACACCTTC. It specifies CASSFRLPTGGSNYGYTF.

This chain connects TRBV27 to TRBJ1-5, with D uncertain. Germline V gene data show CDR1 as MNHEY and CDR2 as SMNVEV (reference sequence). This CDR3 contains 13 residues. V lost 3 bases and J lost 2, with 5 bases in between. The CDR3 bases are TGTGCCAGCAGTTTGGCTGGCAATCAGCCCCAGCATTTT. This sequence encodes CASSLAGNQPQHF.

V and J are TRBV28 and TRBJ2-7, with D hard to call. The CDR3 has 13 amino acids. V lost 6 bases and J lost 5, with 14 bases in between. Per germline, CDR1 MDHEN and CDR2 SYDVKM. CDR3 nucleotide sequence: TGTGCCAGCAGAACCACGGGTCCGGACGAGCAGTACTTC. Amino acid sequence: CASRTTGPDEQYF.

The chain carries TRBV27 and TRBJ1-1; 9 positions match TRBD1. The CDR3 spans 16 residues. Germline V gene sequence: CDR1 MNHEY, CDR2 SMNVEV (reference sequence). J gave up 0 bases and V 6 bases, and 8 bases lay outside the gene matches. The CDR3, as DNA: TGTGCCAGCAGCCCCCTAGGGGACAGGGTGAACACTGAAGCTTTCTTT. This encodes CASSPLGDRVNTEAFF.

The V and J genes are TRBV3-1 (or the pseudogene TRBV3-2) and TRBJ2-7; 9 bases line up with TRBD2. The V and J ends lost 4 bases and 5 bases, in that order; junction bases with no gene match: 12. Germline CDR1 is LGHDT and CDR2 is YNNKEL (reference sequence). The CDR3 is made up of 16 amino acids. CDR3 bases: TGTGCCAGCAGCCCCATGCGGGCTAGCGGGGCACACGAGCAGTACTTC. Amino acids: CASSPMRASGAHEQYF.

The CDR3 loop is CASSTRGENTGELFF. CDR3 sequence (DNA): TGTGCCAGCAGCACCCGGGGGGAGAACACCGGGGAGCTGTTTTTT. V usage is TRBV5-5 and J usage is TRBJ2-2, with 7 bases fitting TRBD2. The J segment lost 1 base and the V segment lost 4 bases, leaving 4 bases of the junction unmatched. From germline, CDR1 is SGHKS and CDR2 YYEKEE (reference sequence). The CDR3 is 15 residues long.

V and J are TRBV24-1 and TRBJ2-5; 10 bases agree with TRBD1. CDR3 size: 16 residues. V shed 4 bases, J shed 7 bases, and the junction held 11 bases outside the gene matches. The germline V gene has CDR1 KGHDR and CDR2 SFDVKD. The CDR3, as DNA: TGTGCCACCAGTGAGACCGGGACAGGGGCAGGGGGGACCCAGTACTTC. Protein: CATSETGTGAGGTQYF.